The text below deals with one T cell receptor beta chain. There is no known antigen for this receptor. The sample originates from a study of T cells expressing NK-cell markers (dated by TCRdb to about 2020). General notes on the study: Three sorted T-cell subsets (CD3+CD56+NKG2C+, CD3+CD56+NKG2C- and CD3+CD56-NKG2C+) from fewer than 10 donors had their TCR beta-chain repertoires profiled. Sequencing of the libraries produced 2 x 150 bp reads on Illumina HiSeq 2000/2500, MiSeq or NextSeq. All eight donors whose samples were sequenced were randomly selected healthy volunteers, three of them men and five women. Of the eight sequenced donors, seven were found to be HCMV-seropositive and one was found to be HCMV-seronegative. Findings and caveats that apply to the study as a whole: Those dominant clonotypes were again the most abundant among CD3+CD56-NKG2C+ cells in a handful of donors, at 28.3-60.1%. In several donors, the dominant CD3+CD56+NKG2C+ clonotypes were among the top 10 CD8+ clonotypes and accounted for about 1.0-7.5% of CD8+ T cells. It remained unclear whether the expanded NKG2C-expressing T cell clones were specific for HCMV antigens.

A commercial ELISA kit detecting HCMV-specific IgG in serum was used to determine HCMV serostatus. Peripheral blood mononuclear cells were isolated from blood by Ficoll density gradient centrifugation. CDR1 is given as KGHDR and CDR2 as SFDVKD, both from the germline V gene. The CDR3 runs 16 residues from the cysteine to the phenylalanine. No DNA has been recorded. Sequencing used an Illumina HiSeq 2000. The TCR beta cDNA libraries were made using 5'RACE template switching, a step that added both a universal primer site and unique molecular identifiers. Synthesis of cDNA was primed from the TCR beta constant segment and was followed by two consecutive PCR amplification steps. As for the authors' bioinformatics: Reads were demultiplexed and grouped by UMI with MIGEC, and clonotypes were assembled and quantified with MiTCR. To remove erroneous sequences, TCR cDNA sequences were retained only when supported by two or more reads. The tcR package was used for downstream repertoire analysis, and clonotypes were matched across fractions by CDR3 nucleotide sequence plus V segment. Antigen specificity was annotated against VDJdb with VDJmatch, allowing one amino acid substitution in CDR3. TCRdb reprocessed the reads and provides one entry for every CDR3 protein sequence; no DNA is given. TCRdb's processing, not the study's, gives the V and J calls here. This sample's records show 250,000 to 300,000 distinct CDR3 sequences. Jointly, the top ten make up roughly 4.2% of the sample.

The sequencing input was blood T cells: a sorted CD56 or NKG2C T cell subset, CD4+ or CD8+ T cells, or bulk PBMC T cells (not recorded which). The sequence derives from a woman between 18 and 70 years old in good health. The sequence links TRBV24-1 to TRBJ2-3; TCRdb names TRBD1, which stays unverified in the absence of DNA. This receptor carries the CDR3 CATSDVTGVGTDTQYF.